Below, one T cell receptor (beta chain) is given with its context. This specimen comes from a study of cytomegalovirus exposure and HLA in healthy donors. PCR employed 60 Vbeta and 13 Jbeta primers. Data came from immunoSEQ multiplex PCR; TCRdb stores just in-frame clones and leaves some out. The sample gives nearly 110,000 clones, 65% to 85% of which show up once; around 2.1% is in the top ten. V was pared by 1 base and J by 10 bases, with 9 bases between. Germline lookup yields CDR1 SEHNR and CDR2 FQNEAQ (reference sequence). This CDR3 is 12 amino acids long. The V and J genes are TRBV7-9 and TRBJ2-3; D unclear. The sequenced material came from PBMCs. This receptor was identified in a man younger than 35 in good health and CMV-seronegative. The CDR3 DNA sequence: TGTGCCAGCAGCTTAGACGCGTGGTCGCAGTATTTT. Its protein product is CASSLDAWSQYF.